These T cell receptor beta chains were read from a single sample in a study of radiation and T cells in renal cell carcinoma. Produced via immunoSEQ multiplex PCR; TCRdb's table is partial and in-frame only. The sample shows 150,000 or so clones, approximately 90% of them seen only once. Sequenced here: blood, sampled from a patient whose treatment included radiotherapy and nephrectomy. Receptors originate from a woman in her forties or fifties with renal cell carcinoma. Both conserved end residues are part of each CDR3. Each record gives: D gene, clone size, J gene, V gene, CDR3 DNA, CDR3 protein. D genes are given only for firm matches. Clone size is not always given. Where it is, it says once, few, many or a class for expanded clones.

TRBD1 | NA | TRBJ2-5 | TRBV2 | TGTGCCAGCACCCGGGACAGGTCCCAAGAGACCCAGTACTTC | CASTRDRSQETQYF
NA | NA | TRBJ1-1 | TRBV11-2 | TGTGCCAGCGAGAGGACAGCGAACACTGAAGCTTTCTTT | CASERTANTEAFF
NA | NA | TRBJ1-2 | TRBV18 | TGTGCCAGCTCACCACCGAGCAGGTCTTTCTATGGCTACACCTTC | CASSPPSRSFYGYTF
NA | NA | TRBJ2-5 | TRBV5-4 | TGTGCCAGCAGCTTGGATGGGGGGCAGGAGACCCAGTACTTC | CASSLDGGQETQYF
NA | NA | TRBJ1-1 | TRBV7-7 | TGTGCTAGCAGCTTAGCACTGAACACTGAAGCTTTCTTT | CASSLALNTEAFF
NA | NA | TRBJ1-3 | TRBV9 | TGTGCCAGCAGCCCCCGGTCTCCTGGAAACACCATATATTTT | CASSPRSPGNTIYF
NA | once | TRBJ2-3 | TRBV12-5 | TGTGCTAGTGGGGGGTTCACAGATACGCAGTATTTT | CASGGFTDTQYF
NA | once | TRBJ1-4 | TRBV5-6 | TGTGCCAGCAGCTTGGCCGGTCGGGGGGCCCATAATGAAAAACTGTTTTTT | CASSLAGRGAHNEKLFF
TRBD1 | NA | TRBJ1-2 | TRBV19 | TGTGCCAGTAGGGACAGGGGAAGGTCGGGAGGCTACACCTTC | CASRDRGRSGGYTF
NA | NA | TRBJ1-1 | TRBV30 | TGTGCCTGGGACGGGACGGCGAACACTGAAGCTTTCTTT | CAWDGTANTEAFF
NA | once | TRBJ1-1 | TRBV6-1 | TGTGCCAGCAGGAGGACAAGACTGAACACTGAAGCTTTCTTT | CASRRTRLNTEAFF
NA | NA | TRBJ2-5 | TRBV4-1 | TGCGCCAGCAGCCAAGTAGTCCAGGGTGGTAGACATGAGACCCAGTACTTC | CASSQVVQGGRHETQYF
TRBD1 | NA | TRBJ2-2 | TRBV7-2 | TGTGCCAGCAGCCCCGGGACAGCTAACACCGGGGAGCTGTTTTTT | CASSPGTANTGELFF
TRBD2 | NA | TRBJ2-3 | TRBV4-2 | TGTGCCAGCAGCCAAGATGGGCTAGCGGGGGGGCCCCGCCCAGATACGCAGTATTTT | CASSQDGLAGGPRPDTQYF
NA | NA | TRBJ2-5 | TRBV18 | TGTGCCAGCTCACCACCTGGGCAGCAAGAGACCCAGTACTTC | CASSPPGQQETQYF
NA | once | TRBJ2-7 | TRBV9 | TGTGCCAGCAGCGCTCATGGAGACCCCCTTGGGCAGTACTTC | CASSAHGDPLGQYF
NA | NA | TRBJ1-4 | TRBV7-2 | TGTGCCAGCAGCTCGTCAGGGGTTTGGGGGAAACTGTTTTTT | CASSSSGVWGKLFF
NA | NA | TRBJ2-4 | TRBV6-5 | TGTGCCAGCCAAACCTCCTTAGGTACCAAAAACATTCAGTACTTC | CASQTSLGTKNIQYF
TRBD1 | NA | TRBJ1-1 | TRBV6-6 | TGTGCCAGCAGTCAGACAGGGATGTGGACTGAAGCTTTCTTT | CASSQTGMWTEAFF
TRBD2 | NA | TRBJ2-7 | TRBV7-9 | TGTGCCAGCAGCTCTAGCGGGGGTACCTACGAGCAGTACTTC | CASSSSGGTYEQYF
NA | NA | TRBJ1-1 | TRBV19 | TGTGCCAGCCACCCTGGAGGGGGGAGATGGGCCACTGAAGCTTTCTTT | CASHPGGGRWATEAFF
TRBD2 | NA | TRBJ2-7 | TRBV11-1 | TGTGCCAGCAGCTTACGGACTAGCGGAAACTACGAGCAGTACTTC | CASSLRTSGNYEQYF
NA | NA | TRBJ1-3 | TRBV7-8 | TGTGCCAGCAGCCGGACAAGAAACACCATATATTTT | CASSRTRNTIYF
NA | NA | TRBJ1-2 | TRBV5-8 | TGTGCCAGCAGCCTAAGGGGAGTCTATGGCTACACCTTC | CASSLRGVYGYTF
NA | once | TRBJ1-2 | TRBV6-1 | TGTGCCAGCAGTGAATCCAGGGAGGGCTACACCTTC | CASSESREGYTF
NA | NA | TRBJ1-1 | TRBV6-1 | TGTGCCAGCAGTGAACGGGGGGTCGGCACTGAAGCTTTCTTT | CASSERGVGTEAFF
NA | NA | TRBJ1-1 | TRBV5-1 | TGCGCCAGCAGCTTAACAAGAATGGTGAACACTGAAGCTTTCTTT | CASSLTRMVNTEAFF
TRBD1 | NA | TRBJ2-1 | TRBV10-1 | TGCGCCAGCAGTGATTCCAGGAAGACAGGGTTCGATGAGCAGTTCTTC | CASSDSRKTGFDEQFF
TRBD1 | NA | TRBJ2-2 | TRBV6-6 | TGTGCCAGCAGTCGGGGACAGGTGAACACCGGGGAGCTGTTTTTT | CASSRGQVNTGELFF
NA | NA | TRBJ2-2 | TRBV7-9 | TGTGCCAGCAGCTTAGAGGGGCACACCGGGGAGCTGTTTTTT | CASSLEGHTGELFF
TRBD1 | NA | TRBJ1-2 | TRBV6-5 | TGTGCCAGCAGTACGGACAGGAACTATGGCTACACCTTC | CASSTDRNYGYTF
NA | NA | TRBJ2-7 | TRBV2 | TGTGCCAGCAGTGACCGTCTCGTAAATCCTTACGAGCAGTACTTC | CASSDRLVNPYEQYF
NA | NA | TRBJ2-2 | TRBV5-1 | TGCGCCAGCAGCTTGATCGGGGCCCCCGGGGAGCTGTTTTTT | CASSLIGAPGELFF
NA | NA | TRBJ2-7 | TRBV7-2 | TGTGCCAGCAGCTTAGAGAGGGGGGGAAGGGAGCAGTACTTC | CASSLERGGREQYF
TRBD1 | few | TRBJ1-6 | TRBV4-3 | TGCGCCAGCAGCCCTTATGGACAGGGACGGAATTCACCCCTCCACTTT | CASSPYGQGRNSPLHF